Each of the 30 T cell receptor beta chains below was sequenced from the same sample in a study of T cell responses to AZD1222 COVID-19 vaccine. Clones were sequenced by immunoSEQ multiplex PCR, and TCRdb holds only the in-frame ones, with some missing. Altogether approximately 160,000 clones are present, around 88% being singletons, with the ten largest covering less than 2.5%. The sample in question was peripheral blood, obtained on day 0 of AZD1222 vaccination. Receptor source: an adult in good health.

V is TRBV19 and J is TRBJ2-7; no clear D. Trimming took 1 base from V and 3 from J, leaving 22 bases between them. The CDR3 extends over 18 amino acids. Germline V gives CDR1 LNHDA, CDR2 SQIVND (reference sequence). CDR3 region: CASSIGPPTLTGFYEQYF. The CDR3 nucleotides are TGTGCCAGTAGTATAGGCCCCCCGACACTGACGGGTTTCTACGAGCAGTACTTC.

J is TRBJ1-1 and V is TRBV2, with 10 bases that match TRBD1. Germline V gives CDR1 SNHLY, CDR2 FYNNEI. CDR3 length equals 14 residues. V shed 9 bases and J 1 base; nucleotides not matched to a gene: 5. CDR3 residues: CASRQGASNTEAFF. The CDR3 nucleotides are TGTGCCAGTAGACAGGGGGCCTCGAACACTGAAGCTTTCTTT. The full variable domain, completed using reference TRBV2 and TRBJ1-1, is EPEVTQTPSHQVTQMGQEVILRCVPISNHLYFYWYRQILGQKVEFLVSFYNNEISEKSEIFDDQFSVERPDGSNFTLKIRSTKLEDSAMYFCASRQGASNTEAFFGQGTRLTVV.

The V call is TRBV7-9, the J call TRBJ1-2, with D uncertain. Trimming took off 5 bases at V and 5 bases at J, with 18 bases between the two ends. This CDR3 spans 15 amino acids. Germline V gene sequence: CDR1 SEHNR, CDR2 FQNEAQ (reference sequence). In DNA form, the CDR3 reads TGTGCCAGCAGCCACCCGGCACAAGGCCTTTATGGCTACACCTTC. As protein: CASSHPAQGLYGYTF.

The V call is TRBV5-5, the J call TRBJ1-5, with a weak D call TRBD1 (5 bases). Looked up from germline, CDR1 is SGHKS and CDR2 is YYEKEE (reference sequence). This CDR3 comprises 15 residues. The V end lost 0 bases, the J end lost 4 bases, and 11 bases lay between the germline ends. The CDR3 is CASSLADGANQPQHF. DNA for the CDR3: TGTGCCAGCAGCTTGGCCGATGGGGCTAATCAGCCCCAGCATTTT.

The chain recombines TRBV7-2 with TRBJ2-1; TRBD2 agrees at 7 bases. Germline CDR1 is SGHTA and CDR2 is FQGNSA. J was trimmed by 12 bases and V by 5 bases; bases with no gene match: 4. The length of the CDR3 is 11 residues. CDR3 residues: CASSLRGVQFF. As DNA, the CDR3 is TGTGCCAGCAGCCTACGGGGGGTGCAGTTCTTC.

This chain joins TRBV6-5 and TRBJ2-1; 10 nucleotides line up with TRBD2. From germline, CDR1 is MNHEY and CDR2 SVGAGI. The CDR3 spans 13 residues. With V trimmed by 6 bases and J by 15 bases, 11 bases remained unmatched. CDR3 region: CASRETSGYRRFF. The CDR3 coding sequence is TGTGCCAGCAGAGAGACTAGCGGGTATCGCAGGTTCTTC.

This CDR3 reads CASSSLAGTDTQYF. The CDR3 coding sequence is TGTGCCAGCAGTTCATTAGCGGGCACAGATACGCAGTATTTT. This sequence joins TRBV27 and TRBJ2-3; D is perhaps TRBD2 (6 bases). Germline lookup yields CDR1 MNHEY and CDR2 SMNVEV (reference sequence). The CDR3 covers 14 residues. V was shortened by 4 bases and J by 1 base, with 9 bases between the two germline ends.

The CDR3 sequence: CASSPRPPDPEAFF. CDR3 DNA sequence: TGTGCCAGCAGCCCCCGGCCCCCGGACCCTGAAGCTTTCTTT. This chain connects TRBV11-3 to TRBJ1-1; D is unresolved. This CDR3 has 14 amino acids. The V gene's germline CDR1 is SGHNT and CDR2 YENEEA. With 5 bases removed from V and 6 bases from J, the gap between germline ends came to 16 bases. The whole variable domain, filled in from reference TRBV11-3 and TRBJ1-1, reads EAGVVQSPRYKIIEKKQPVAFWCNPISGHNTLYWYLQNLGQGPELLIRYENEEAVDDSQLPKDRFSAERLKGVDSTLKIQPAELGDSAVYLCASSPRPPDPEAFFGQGTRLTVV.

In DNA form, the CDR3 reads TGTGCCAGCAGCATAGGTGGGGTAGCAACCAATGAGCAGTTCTTC. It specifies CASSIGGVATNEQFF. The chain carries TRBV11-2 and TRBJ2-1; D unclear. The V gene lost 5 bases and the J gene lost 6 bases, with 17 bases spanning the gap. Germline V gene lookup returns CDR1 SGHAT and CDR2 FQNNGV. The CDR3 has 15 residues.

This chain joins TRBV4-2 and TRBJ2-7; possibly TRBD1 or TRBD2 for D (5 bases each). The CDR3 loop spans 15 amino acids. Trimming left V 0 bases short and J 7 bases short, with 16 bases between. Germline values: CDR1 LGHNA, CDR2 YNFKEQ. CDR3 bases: TGTGCCAGCAGCCAAGAATGGCTGGGGACGGGGGAGCAGTACTTC. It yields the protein CASSQEWLGTGEQYF.

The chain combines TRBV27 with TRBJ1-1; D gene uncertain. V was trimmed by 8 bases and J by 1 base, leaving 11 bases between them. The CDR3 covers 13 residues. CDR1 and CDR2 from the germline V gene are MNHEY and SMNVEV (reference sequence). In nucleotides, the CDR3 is TGTGCCAGCGAGGAACAGACGAACACTGAAGCTTTCTTT. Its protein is CASEEQTNTEAFF.

The CDR3 nucleotides read TGTGCCAGCAGATCCTTCAGGGCTTCTGGAAACACCATATATTTT. Its translation is CASRSFRASGNTIYF. V usage is TRBV6-5 and J usage is TRBJ1-3, with D maybe TRBD1 (5 bases). The V and J ends lost 6 bases and 1 base respectively, with 13 bases between them. The germline V gene encodes CDR1 MNHEY and CDR2 SVGAGI. The CDR3 sequence is 15 residues long.

CDR3 in DNA: TGTGCCAGCAGCTTCGGGGAGCGATCAGATACGCAGTATTTT. Its protein product is CASSFGERSDTQYF. The gene calls are TRBV7-3 and TRBJ2-3, with D maybe TRBD2 (5 bases). This CDR3 region has 14 residues. Trimming removed 3 bases at V and 4 bases at J, with 11 bases between. The V gene's germline CDR1 is SGHTA and CDR2 FQGTGA. Together with reference TRBV7-3 and TRBJ2-3, the CDR3 gives the full variable domain: GAGVSQTPSNKVTEKGKYVELRCDPISGHTALYWYRQSLGQGPEFLIYFQGTGAADDSGLPNDRFFAVRPEGSVSTLKIQRTERGDSAVYLCASSFGERSDTQYFGPGTRLTVL.

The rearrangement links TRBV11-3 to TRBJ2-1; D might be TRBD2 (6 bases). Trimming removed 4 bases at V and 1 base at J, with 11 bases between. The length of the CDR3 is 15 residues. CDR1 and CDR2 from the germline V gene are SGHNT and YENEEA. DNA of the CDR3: TGTGCCAGCAGCTATGGGACTCCATCCTACAATGAGCAGTTCTTC. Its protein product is CASSYGTPSYNEQFF. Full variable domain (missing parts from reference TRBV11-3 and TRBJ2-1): EAGVVQSPRYKIIEKKQPVAFWCNPISGHNTLYWYLQNLGQGPELLIRYENEEAVDDSQLPKDRFSAERLKGVDSTLKIQPAELGDSAVYLCASSYGTPSYNEQFFGPGTRLTVL.

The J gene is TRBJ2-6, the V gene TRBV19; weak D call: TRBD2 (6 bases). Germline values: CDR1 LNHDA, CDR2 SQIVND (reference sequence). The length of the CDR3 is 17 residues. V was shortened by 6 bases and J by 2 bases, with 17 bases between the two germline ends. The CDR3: CASRPYRAGPGANVLTF. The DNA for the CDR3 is TGTGCCAGTAGACCTTATCGTGCGGGGCCTGGGGCCAACGTCCTGACTTTC.

CDR3 sequence reads: CASSSPADTQYF. For the CDR3, the DNA is TGTGCCAGCAGCTCCCCTGCAGATACGCAGTATTTT. The rearrangement joins TRBV5-4 to TRBJ2-3, with D hard to call. The V end lost 3 bases, the J end lost 4 bases, and 6 bases lay between the germline ends. CDR3 length equals 12 residues. Germline V lookup: CDR1 SGHNT, CDR2 YYREEE (reference sequence).

CDR3 coding DNA: TGTGCCAGTAGTATCCCAGGCTATCAGCCCCAGCATTTT. This gives the protein CASSIPGYQPQHF. The gene calls are TRBV19 and TRBJ1-5; D remains unclear. Trimming cost V 3 bases and J 5 bases, with 8 bases left between them. Germline assignment: CDR1 LNHDA and CDR2 SQIVND (reference sequence). The CDR3 spans 13 residues.

The CDR3 protein is CASTRGAGVGQPQHF. CDR3 DNA sequence: TGTGCCAGTACCCGAGGAGCAGGGGTCGGTCAGCCCCAGCATTTT. The rearrangement links TRBV19 to TRBJ1-5, with D tentatively TRBD1 (6 bases). Trimming removed 7 bases from V and 6 bases from J, with 19 bases in between. Germline V gene data show CDR1 as LNHDA and CDR2 as SQIVND (reference sequence). The CDR3 extends over 15 amino acids.

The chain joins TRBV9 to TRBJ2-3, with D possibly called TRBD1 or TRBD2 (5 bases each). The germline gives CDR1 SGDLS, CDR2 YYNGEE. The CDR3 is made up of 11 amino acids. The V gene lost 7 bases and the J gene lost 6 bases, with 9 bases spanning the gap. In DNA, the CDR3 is TGTGCCAGCGGGACCCGTGATACGCAGTATTTT. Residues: CASGTRDTQYF.

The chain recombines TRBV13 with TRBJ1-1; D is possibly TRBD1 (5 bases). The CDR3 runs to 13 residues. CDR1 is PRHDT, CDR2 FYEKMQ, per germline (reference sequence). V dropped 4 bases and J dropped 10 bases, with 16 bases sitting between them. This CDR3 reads CASSYGTRAAAFF. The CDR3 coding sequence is TGTGCCAGCAGCTACGGGACCAGGGCGGCAGCTTTCTTT.

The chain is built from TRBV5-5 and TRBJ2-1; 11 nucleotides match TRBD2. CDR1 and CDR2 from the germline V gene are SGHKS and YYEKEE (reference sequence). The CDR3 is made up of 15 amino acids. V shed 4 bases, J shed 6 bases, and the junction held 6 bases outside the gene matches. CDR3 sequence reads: CASSGSGRVRNEQFF. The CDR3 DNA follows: TGTGCCAGCAGCGGTAGCGGGAGGGTACGCAATGAGCAGTTCTTC.

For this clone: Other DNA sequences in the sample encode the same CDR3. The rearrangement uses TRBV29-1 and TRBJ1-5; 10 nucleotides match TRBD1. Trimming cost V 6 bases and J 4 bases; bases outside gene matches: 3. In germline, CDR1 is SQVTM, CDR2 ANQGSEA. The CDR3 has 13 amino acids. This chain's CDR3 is CSVGQGGNQPQHF. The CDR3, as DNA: TGCAGCGTAGGACAGGGGGGGAATCAGCCCCAGCATTTT.

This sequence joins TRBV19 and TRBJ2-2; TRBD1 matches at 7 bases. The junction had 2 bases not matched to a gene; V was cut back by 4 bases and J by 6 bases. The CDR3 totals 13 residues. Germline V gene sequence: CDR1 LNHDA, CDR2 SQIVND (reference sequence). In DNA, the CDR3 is TGTGCCAGTAGTAAAGGGGGCCCCGGGGAGCTGTTTTTT. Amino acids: CASSKGGPGELFF.

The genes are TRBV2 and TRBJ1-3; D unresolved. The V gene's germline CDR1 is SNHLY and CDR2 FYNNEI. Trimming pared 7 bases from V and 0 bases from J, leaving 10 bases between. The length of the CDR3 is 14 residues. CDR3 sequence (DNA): TGTGCCAGCAAGACGGGGAACTCTGGAAACACCATATATTTT. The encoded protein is CASKTGNSGNTIYF.

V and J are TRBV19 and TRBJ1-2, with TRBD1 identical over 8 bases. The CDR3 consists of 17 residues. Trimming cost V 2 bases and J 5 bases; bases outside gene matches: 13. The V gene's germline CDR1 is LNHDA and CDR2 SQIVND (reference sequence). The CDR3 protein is CASSIPRTGQGSYGYTF. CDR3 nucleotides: TGTGCCAGTAGTATACCGAGGACTGGACAGGGTTCGTATGGCTACACCTTC.

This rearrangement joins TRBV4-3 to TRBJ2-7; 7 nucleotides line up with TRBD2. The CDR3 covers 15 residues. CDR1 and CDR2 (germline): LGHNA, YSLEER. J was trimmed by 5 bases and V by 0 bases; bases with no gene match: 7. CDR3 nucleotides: TGCGCCAGCAGCCAAGAGGGCGGGAGAAGCCACGAGCAGTACTTC. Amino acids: CASSQEGGRSHEQYF.

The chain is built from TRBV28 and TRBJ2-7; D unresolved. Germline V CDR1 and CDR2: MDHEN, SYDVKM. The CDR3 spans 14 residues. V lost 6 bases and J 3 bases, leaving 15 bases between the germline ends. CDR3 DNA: TGTGCCAGCAGACCCCAGGACGGTTTCTACGAGCAGTACTTC. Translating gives CASRPQDGFYEQYF.

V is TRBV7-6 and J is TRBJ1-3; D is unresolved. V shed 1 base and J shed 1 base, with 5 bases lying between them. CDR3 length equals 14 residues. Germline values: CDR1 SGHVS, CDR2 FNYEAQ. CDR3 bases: TGTGCCAGCAGCTTAGAAGGATCTGGAAACACCATATATTTT. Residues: CASSLEGSGNTIYF.

CDR3 loop: CASSLGGGGTYEQYF. The CDR3 DNA reads as TGTGCCAGCAGCTTAGGGGGGGGCGGAACCTACGAGCAGTACTTC. J is TRBJ2-7 and V is TRBV11-2; TRBD2 is a possible D gene (7 bases). The V gene's germline CDR1 is SGHAT and CDR2 FQNNGV. V lost 1 base and J lost 2, with 12 bases in between. The CDR3 spans 15 residues.

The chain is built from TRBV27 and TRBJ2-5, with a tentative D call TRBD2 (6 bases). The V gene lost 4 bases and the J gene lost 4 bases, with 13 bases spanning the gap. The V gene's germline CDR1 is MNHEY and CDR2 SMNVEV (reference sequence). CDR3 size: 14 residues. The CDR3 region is CASSSGVIGETQYF. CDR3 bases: TGTGCCAGCAGTTCGGGGGTAATCGGAGAGACCCAGTACTTC.